This TCR beta chain was captured in a study of cytomegalovirus exposure and HLA in healthy donors. A remark on this clone: The target antigen is unknown.

Study observations and caveats: A later analysis found TCR association rates differed by HLA locus, highest for DRB1 and lowest for HLA-C.

CDR3 size: 16 residues. The V segment lost 3 bases and the J segment 3 bases; nucleotides outside the gene matches: 9. CDR1 SGHRS and CDR2 YFSETQ come from the germline V gene. Researchers ran the PCR with 60 Vbeta and 13 Jbeta primers. The method was immunoSEQ multiplex PCR; TCRdb's version includes in-frame clones alone and lacks a portion of them. The sample is made up of 70,000 to 100,000 clones, and the top ten hold 3% to 4% of it. The sequence derives from a man aged 18 to 30 in good health and CMV-seropositive. Sequencing was done on a sample of PBMCs. The chain joins TRBV5-1 to TRBJ2-3; 8 nucleotides line up with TRBD1. The CDR3 loop reads CASSYGQGMRTDTQYF. In DNA, the CDR3 is TGCGCCAGCAGCTACGGACAGGGTATGAGGACAGATACGCAGTATTTT.